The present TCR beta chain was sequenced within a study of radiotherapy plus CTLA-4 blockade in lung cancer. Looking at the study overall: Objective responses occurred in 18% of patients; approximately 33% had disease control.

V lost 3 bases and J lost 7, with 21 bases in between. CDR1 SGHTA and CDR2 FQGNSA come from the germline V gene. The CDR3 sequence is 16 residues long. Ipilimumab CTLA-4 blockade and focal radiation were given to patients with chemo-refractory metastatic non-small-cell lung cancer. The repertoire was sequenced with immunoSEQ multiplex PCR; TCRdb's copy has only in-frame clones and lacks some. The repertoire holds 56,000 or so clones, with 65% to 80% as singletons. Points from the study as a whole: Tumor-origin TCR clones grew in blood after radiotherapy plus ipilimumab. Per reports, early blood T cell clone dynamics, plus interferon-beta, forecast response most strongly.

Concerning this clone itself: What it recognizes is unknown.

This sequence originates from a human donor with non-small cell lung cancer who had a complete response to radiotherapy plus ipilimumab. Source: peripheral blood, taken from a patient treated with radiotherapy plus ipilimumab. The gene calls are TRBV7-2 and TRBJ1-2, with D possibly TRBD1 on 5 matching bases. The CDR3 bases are TGTGCCAGCAGCTTCCCGAAACAGGTCCGATCGGCTGGCTACACCTTC. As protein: CASSFPKQVRSAGYTF.